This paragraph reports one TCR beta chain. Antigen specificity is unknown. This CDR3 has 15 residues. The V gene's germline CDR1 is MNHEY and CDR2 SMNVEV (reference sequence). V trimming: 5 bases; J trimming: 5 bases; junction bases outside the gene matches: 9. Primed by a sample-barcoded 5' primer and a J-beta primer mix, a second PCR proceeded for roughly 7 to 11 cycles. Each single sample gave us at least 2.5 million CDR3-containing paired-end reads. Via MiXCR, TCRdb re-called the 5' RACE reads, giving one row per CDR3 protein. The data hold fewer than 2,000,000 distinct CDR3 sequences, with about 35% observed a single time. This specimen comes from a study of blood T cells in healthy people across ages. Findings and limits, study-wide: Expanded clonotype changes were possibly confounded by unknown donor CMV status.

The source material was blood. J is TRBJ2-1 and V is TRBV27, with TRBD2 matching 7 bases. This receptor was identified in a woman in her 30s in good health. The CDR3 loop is CASSTPRTRHNEQFF. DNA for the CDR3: TGTGCCAGCAGTACTCCTCGGACTAGACACAATGAGCAGTTCTTC.